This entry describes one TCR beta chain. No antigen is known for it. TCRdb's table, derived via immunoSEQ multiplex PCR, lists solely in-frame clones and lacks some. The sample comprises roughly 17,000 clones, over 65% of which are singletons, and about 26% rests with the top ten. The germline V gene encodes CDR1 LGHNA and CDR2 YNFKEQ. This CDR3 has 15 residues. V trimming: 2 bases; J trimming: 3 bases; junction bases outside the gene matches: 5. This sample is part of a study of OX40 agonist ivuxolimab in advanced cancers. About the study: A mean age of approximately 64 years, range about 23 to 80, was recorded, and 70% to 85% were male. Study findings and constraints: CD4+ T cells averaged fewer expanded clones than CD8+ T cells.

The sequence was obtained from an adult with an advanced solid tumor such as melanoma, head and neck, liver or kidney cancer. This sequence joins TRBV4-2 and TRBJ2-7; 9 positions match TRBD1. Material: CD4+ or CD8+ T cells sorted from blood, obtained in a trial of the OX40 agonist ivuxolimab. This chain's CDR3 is CASSQRDRGNYEQYF. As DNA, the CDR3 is TGTGCCAGCAGCCAACGAGACAGGGGGAACTACGAGCAGTACTTC.